The clone carrying this T cell receptor (beta chain) was found a few times. The sample belongs to a study of T-cell reconstitution after alpha-beta-depleted transplantation in children. Unique molecular identifiers were incorporated during preparation of the TCRbeta library. MiXCR, applied by TCRdb to the PCR reads, yields one record per CDR3 protein. This table has approximately 350,000 distinct CDR3 sequences, about an eighth appearing once. This CDR3 is built from 14 residues. V was cut by 0 bases and J by 5 bases, with 8 bases left in between. Germline CDR1 and CDR2: SGHRS and YFSETQ. The sequence derives from a human donor who donated a stem cell graft to a child with Fanconi anemia. The sequences come from PBMCs, collected from the stem cell graft. The gene calls are TRBV5-1 and TRBJ2-2; D call uncertain. The CDR3 region has the DNA TGCGCCAGCAGCTTGGTTCCCGGGACCGGGGAGCTGTTTTTT. Protein product: CASSLVPGTGELFF. Full variable domain (remainder filled in from reference TRBV5-1 and TRBJ2-2): KAGVTQTPRYLIKTRGQQVTLSCSPISGHRSVSWYQQTPGQGLQFLFEYFSETQRNKGNFPGRFSGRQFSNSRSEMNVSTLELGDSALYLCASSLVPGTGELFFGEGSRLTVL.